The next 10 T cell receptor beta chains were all read from a single sample in a study of T-cell reconstitution after alpha-beta-depleted transplantation in children. Unique molecular identifiers were used to barcode this TCRbeta library. One entry per CDR3 protein, called by TCRdb with MiXCR from the PCR reads. The sample lists almost 400,000 distinct CDR3 sequences, roughly 22% occurring once. The sequenced sample was PBMCs from the stem cell graft donor, obtained from the stem cell graft. The receptors originated from a human donor who donated a stem cell graft to a child with acute myeloid leukemia.

The CDR3 bases are TGTGCCAGCAGCCAAGATCTGGCTAGCGGGAGAAACAATGAGCAGTTCTTC. This encodes CASSQDLASGRNNEQFF. The chain has TRBV4-2 and TRBJ2-1; 10 bases align to TRBD2. The CDR3 is made up of 17 amino acids. Losses at the gene ends were 0 bases for V and 5 bases for J; bases not matched to a gene: 7. CDR1 and CDR2 (germline): LGHNA, YNFKEQ.

The CDR3 spells CASSQMGGRLNTEAFF. For the CDR3, the DNA is TGCGCCAGCAGCCAAATGGGGGGACGATTGAACACTGAAGCTTTCTTT. The genes are TRBV5-1 and TRBJ1-1; D is perhaps TRBD1 (5 bases). Trimming pared 4 bases from V and 0 bases from J, leaving 16 bases between. This CDR3 region has 16 residues. In germline, CDR1 is SGHRS, CDR2 YFSETQ.

This clonotype was seen only a few times. The CDR3: CATSDFSGYTDTQYF. CDR3 bases: TGTGCCACCAGTGACTTTTCGGGATACACAGATACGCAGTATTTT. This sequence joins TRBV24-1 and TRBJ2-3; D possibly corresponds to TRBD2 (5 bases). Trimming pared 4 bases from V and 2 bases from J, leaving 12 bases between. This CDR3 has 15 residues. Germline V gives CDR1 KGHDR, CDR2 SFDVKD.

The J gene is TRBJ2-3, the V gene TRBV12-3 or TRBV12-4, with 8 positions matching TRBD2. This CDR3 has 19 residues. V was clipped by 8 bases and J by 4 bases; unmatched bases: 23. CDR3 residues: CASSSGDRYSGVKADTQYF. In DNA form, the CDR3 reads TGTGCCAGCTCCTCAGGGGACCGGTATAGCGGGGTTAAGGCAGATACGCAGTATTTT.

The chain has TRBV12-3 or TRBV12-4 and TRBJ2-5; the D is unclear. The CDR3 consists of 12 residues. Trimming pared 3 bases from V and 5 bases from J, leaving 7 bases between. In nucleotides, the CDR3 is TGTGCCAGCAGTTTTGTCGTGGAGACCCAGTACTTC. Protein: CASSFVVETQYF.

CDR3 region: CASSPGQGFSSYNEQFF. CDR3 sequence (DNA): TGTGCCAGCTCACCAGGGCAGGGGTTTAGCTCCTACAATGAGCAGTTCTTC. The V and J genes are TRBV18 and TRBJ2-1; D perhaps matches TRBD1 (6 bases). The CDR3 is made up of 17 amino acids. Per the germline V gene, CDR1 is KGHSH and CDR2 is LQKENI. V shed 2 bases and J shed 0 bases, with 14 bases lying between them.

This clonotype was found a few times. The chain carries TRBV20-1 and TRBJ1-1; 8 bases align to TRBD1. The CDR3 is made up of 15 amino acids. Unmatched junction bases numbered 12, after V lost 6 bases and J lost 3 bases. Germline CDR1 is DFQATT and CDR2 is SNEGSKA (reference sequence). The CDR3 loop reads CSAFDRGLGYTEAFF. CDR3 coding DNA: TGCAGTGCCTTCGACAGGGGCTTAGGGTACACTGAAGCTTTCTTT.

The V and J genes are TRBV25-1 and TRBJ2-7, with 11 bases lining up with TRBD2. Germline V CDR1 and CDR2: MGHDK, SYGVNS. V lost 6 bases, J lost 5 bases, and 6 bases stayed unmatched. CDR3 length: 14 amino acids. CDR3 DNA: TGTGCCAGCAGCACCGGGACTAGCGGTGACGAGCAGTACTTC. Translated: CASSTGTSGDEQYF.

In its sample, this clonotype was seen a few times. The chain employs TRBV12-3 or TRBV12-4 and TRBJ1-5, with D hard to call. The CDR3 has 12 amino acids. V was pared by 4 bases and J by 9 bases, with 10 bases between. CDR3 in DNA: TGTGCCAGCAGTTCCCCGCCGAGGCCCCAGCATTTT. It translates to CASSSPPRPQHF.

The CDR3 nucleotides are TGCAGTGCGGGGAGCGGACCCTACGAGCAGTACTTC. Its protein is CSAGSGPYEQYF. The genes are TRBV20-1 and TRBJ2-7; the D gene is possibly TRBD2 (5 bases). From germline, CDR1 is DFQATT and CDR2 SNEGSKA (reference sequence). V gave up 6 bases and J gave up 2 bases, with 11 bases separating them. The CDR3 loop spans 12 amino acids.